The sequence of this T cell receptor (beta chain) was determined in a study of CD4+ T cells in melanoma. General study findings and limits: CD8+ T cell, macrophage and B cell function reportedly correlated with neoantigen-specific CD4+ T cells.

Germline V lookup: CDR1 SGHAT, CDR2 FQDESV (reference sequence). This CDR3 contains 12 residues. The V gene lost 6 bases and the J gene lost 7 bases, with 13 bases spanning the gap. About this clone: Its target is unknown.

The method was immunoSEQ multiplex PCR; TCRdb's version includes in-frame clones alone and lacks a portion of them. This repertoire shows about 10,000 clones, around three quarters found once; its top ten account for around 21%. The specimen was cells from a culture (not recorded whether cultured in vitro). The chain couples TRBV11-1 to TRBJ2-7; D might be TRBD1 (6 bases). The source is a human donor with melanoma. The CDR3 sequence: CASSSTGIEQYF. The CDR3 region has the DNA TGTGCCAGCAGTTCTACAGGGATAGAGCAGTACTTC.